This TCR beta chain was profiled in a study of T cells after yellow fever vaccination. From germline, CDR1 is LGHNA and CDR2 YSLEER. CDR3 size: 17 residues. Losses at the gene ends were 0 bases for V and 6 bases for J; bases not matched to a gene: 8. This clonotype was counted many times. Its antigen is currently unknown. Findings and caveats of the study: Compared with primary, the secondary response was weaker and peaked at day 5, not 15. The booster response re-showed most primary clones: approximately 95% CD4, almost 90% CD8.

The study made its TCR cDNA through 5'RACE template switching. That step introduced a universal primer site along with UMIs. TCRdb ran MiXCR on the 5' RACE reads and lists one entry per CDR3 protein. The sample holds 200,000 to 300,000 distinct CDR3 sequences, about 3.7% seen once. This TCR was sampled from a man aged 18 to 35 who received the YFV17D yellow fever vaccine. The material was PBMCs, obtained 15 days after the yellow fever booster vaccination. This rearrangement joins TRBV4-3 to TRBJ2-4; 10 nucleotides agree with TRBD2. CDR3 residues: CASSQETGAGGRNIQYF. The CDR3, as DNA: TGCGCCAGCAGCCAAGAAACGGGAGCGGGGGGGAGAAACATTCAGTACTTC.